This T cell receptor (beta chain) was captured by sequencing in a study of blood T cell repertoires in COVID-19 (TCRdb year 2020). The study in broad terms: Samples covering the acute and convalescent phases of COVID-19 were provided by collaborators in the United States, Italy and Spain. A freely available public database, intended as a resource for researchers studying the immune response to SARS-CoV-2, is where the repertoires were released. Deeply sampled blood TCRbeta repertoires from subjects exposed to, actively infected with, or recovered from COVID-19 were included in the dataset. Sample metadata almost always included a de-identified subject ID, COVID-19 status, age in years and sex. The material from the prospective study consisted of cDNA or gDNA derived from T cells, B-cell-depleted T cells, or PBMCs. Where available, HLA class I and class II types were taken from metadata supplied by the sample provider and were not determined by assay-based typing. Samples were obtained from the ongoing ImmuneRACE study (first 160 participants) and from over 1,000 subjects provided by 6 global collaborators. Study-level results and caveats: The amount of clinical and demographic metadata varied by source and participant and was provided uncurated.

TCRbeta CDR3 regions were amplified from genomic DNA using the immunoSEQ Assay, a bias-controlled multiplex PCR. The authors' analysis ran thus. The number of nucleated cells in each sample was estimated from the amplification of reference gene primers within the assay. To quantify the absolute abundance of each unique TCRbeta CDR3 rearrangement, sequence reads were collapsed and filtered. For each sample, productive Simpson clonality was calculated as the square root of Simpson's diversity index over productive rearrangements. Not all clones reach the TCRdb copy of this immuneACCESS table, which keeps in-frame sequences only. Checked studies attribute under half of the gap to unresolved V genes and leave the rest unexplained. That table is the source of V, J and clone size, and D and trimming were worked out from the DNA. The sample profile shows fewer than 400,000 clones; approximately 86% of them were found once. The ten largest clones take up about 8.9% of the sample.

Participants in the prospective study were aged roughly 18 to 89 years, lived in about two dozen United States geographic areas, and enrolled through a virtual design. To assign participants to cohorts, the prospective study relied on clinical history that participants themselves reported in a screening survey and a study questionnaire. Recovered participants in ImmuneRACE Cohort 3 were defined by two consecutive negative NP/OP PCR tests, clearance by a healthcare professional, or resolution of symptoms. Each participant in the prospective study had whole blood, serum and a nasopharyngeal or oropharyngeal swab collected by mobile phlebotomists. Additional blood draws and questionnaires over an approximately 2-month period could optionally be provided by prospective study participants. Before DNA extraction, prospective study blood samples were shipped either frozen or at room temperature. The germline V and J ends show losses of 5 bases and 6 bases respectively, and no gene match explains 2 bases of the junction. The CDR3 holds 13 amino acids from the cysteine to the phenylalanine. This entry keeps only the CDR3 DNA: 39 bases, framed from base 1. According to the germline V gene (reference sequence), CDR1 reads SGHNT and CDR2 reads YYREEE.

Remarks on this clone: Its antigen specificity is not known. The sample holds no much larger clone one base away, and base qualities are not on file.

The TCR comes from a woman aged 18-35 years who had recovered from COVID-19. The chain employs TRBV5-4 and TRBJ2-2; a stretch of 9 junction bases matches TRBD2. The specimen was PBMCs or T cells enriched from blood (not recorded which). The nucleotide sequence is given as TGTGCCAGCAGGCTAGCGGGGCCCGGGGAGCTGTTTTTT. The resulting protein is CASRLAGPGELFF. When the CDR3 is completed using the reference TRBV5-4 and TRBJ2-2 genes on either side, the full variable domain is ETGVTQSPTHLIKTRGQQVTLRCSSQSGHNTVSWYQQALGQGPQFIFQYYREEENGRGNFPPRFSGLQFPNYSSELNVNALELDDSALYLCASRLAGPGELFFGEGSRLTVL.